This T cell receptor (beta chain) was captured in a study of immune evolution from preneoplasia to lung adenocarcinoma. This clone was counted only a few times. The CDR3 consists of 12 residues. V was shortened by 5 bases and J by 8 bases, with 12 bases between the two germline ends. Germline assignment: CDR1 MNHEY and CDR2 SVGAGI. Assay used: immunoSEQ multiplex PCR; TCRdb lists only in-frame clones, some missing. This table holds thousands of clones, 75% to 85% found once. The J gene is TRBJ1-1, the V gene TRBV6-5; D is perhaps TRBD1 (6 bases). Specimen: FFPE adjacent normal lung tissue. This clonotype originated in a person aged 60 to 80 with lung adenocarcinoma. The CDR3 spells CASSRGGAEAFF. The CDR3 DNA is TGTGCCAGCAGTCGAGGGGGGGCCGAAGCTTTCTTT.